This T cell receptor (beta chain) was sequenced during a study of blood T cell repertoires in COVID-19. As handled by the study authors: Estimation of nucleated cell counts relied on the amplification of reference gene primers. The assay was immunoSEQ multiplex PCR, and TCRdb's table has in-frame clones only and misses some. The V and J calls and clone size are taken from that table; D and trimming were inferred from the DNA. The sample has about 300,000 clones, around 80% seen once. Between the trimmed V and J ends, which lost 3 bases and 4 bases, there was a span of 19 bases. This CDR3 is built from 17 residues. Germline V gene lookup returns CDR1 SNHLY and CDR2 FYNNEI.

The rearrangement links TRBV2 to TRBJ2-1, with D perhaps TRBD1 (5 bases). Sequencing was carried out using peripheral blood. This sequence originates from a woman aged 45-60 years with acute or convalescent COVID-19. The CDR3 sequence is CASSESGLSSLYNEQFF. The CDR3 DNA reads as TGTGCCAGCAGTGAGTCAGGGCTAAGTAGCCTTTACAATGAGCAGTTCTTC.